This T cell receptor beta chain derives from a study of blood T cell repertoires in COVID-19. Produced via immunoSEQ multiplex PCR; TCRdb's table is partial and in-frame only. This sample has about 94,000 clones, with roughly 80% found just once. The sequence was collected from a man aged 55 to 70 with acute or convalescent COVID-19. Sequencing input: peripheral blood.

CDR3 region: CASSQVTSGGDQETQYF. The CDR3 nucleotides are TGTGCCAGCAGCCAAGTCACCAGCGGGGGGGATCAAGAGACCCAGTACTTC. The chain is built from TRBV4-2 and TRBJ2-5; TRBD2 agrees at 10 bases. Trimming removed 1 base from V and 2 bases from J; junction bases left unmatched: 7. The CDR3 totals 17 residues. Germline-derived CDR1 and CDR2 are LGHNA and YNFKEQ.